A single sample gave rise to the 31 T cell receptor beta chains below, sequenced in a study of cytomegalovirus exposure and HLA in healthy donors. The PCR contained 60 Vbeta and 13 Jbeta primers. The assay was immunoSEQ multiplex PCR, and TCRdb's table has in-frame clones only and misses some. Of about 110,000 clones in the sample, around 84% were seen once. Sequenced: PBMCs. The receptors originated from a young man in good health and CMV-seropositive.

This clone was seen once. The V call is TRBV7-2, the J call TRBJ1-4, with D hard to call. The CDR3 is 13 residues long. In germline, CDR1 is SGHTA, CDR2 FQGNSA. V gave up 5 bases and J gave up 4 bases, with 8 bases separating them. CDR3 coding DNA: TGTGCCAGCAGCCTGTCGGGTAATGAAAAACTGTTTTTT. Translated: CASSLSGNEKLFF.

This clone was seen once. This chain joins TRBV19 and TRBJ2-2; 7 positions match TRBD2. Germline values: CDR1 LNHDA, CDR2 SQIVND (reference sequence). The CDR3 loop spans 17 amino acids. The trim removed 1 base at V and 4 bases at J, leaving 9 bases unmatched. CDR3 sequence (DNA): TGTGCCAGTAGTATAGTCTCCAGCGGGGAGGGCACCGGGGAGCTGTTTTTT. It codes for CASSIVSSGEGTGELFF.

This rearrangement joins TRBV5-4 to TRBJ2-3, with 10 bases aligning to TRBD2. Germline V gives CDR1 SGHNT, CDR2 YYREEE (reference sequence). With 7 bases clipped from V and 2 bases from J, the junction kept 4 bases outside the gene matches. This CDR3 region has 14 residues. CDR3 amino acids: CASDSGGATDTQYF. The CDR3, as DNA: TGTGCCAGCGACAGCGGGGGGGCCACAGATACGCAGTATTTT.

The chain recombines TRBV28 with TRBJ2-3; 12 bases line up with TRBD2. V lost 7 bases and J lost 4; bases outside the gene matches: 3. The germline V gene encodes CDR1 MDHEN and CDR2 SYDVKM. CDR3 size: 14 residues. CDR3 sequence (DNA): TGTGCCAGCACCCTAGCGGGGGGGCCAGATACGCAGTATTTT. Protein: CASTLAGGPDTQYF.

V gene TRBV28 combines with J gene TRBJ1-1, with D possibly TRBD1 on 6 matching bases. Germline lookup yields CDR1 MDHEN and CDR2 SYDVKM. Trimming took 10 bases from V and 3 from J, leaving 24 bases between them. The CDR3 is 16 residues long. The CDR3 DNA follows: TGTGCCATCTATCCTTTACAGGGTTTAGGGGACACTGAAGCTTTCTTT. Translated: CAIYPLQGLGDTEAFF.

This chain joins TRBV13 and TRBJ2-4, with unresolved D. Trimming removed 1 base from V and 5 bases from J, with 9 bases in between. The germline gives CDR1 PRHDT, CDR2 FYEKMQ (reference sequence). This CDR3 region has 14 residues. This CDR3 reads CASSLVMEQNIQYF. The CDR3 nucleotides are TGTGCCAGCAGCTTAGTTATGGAGCAAAACATTCAGTACTTC.

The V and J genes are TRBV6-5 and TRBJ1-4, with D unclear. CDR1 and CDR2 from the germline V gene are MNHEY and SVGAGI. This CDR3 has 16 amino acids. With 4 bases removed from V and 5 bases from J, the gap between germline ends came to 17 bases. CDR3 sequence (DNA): TGTGCCAGCAGTTTTCGCCCGGGGTCGGCGAATGAAAAACTGTTTTTT. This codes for CASSFRPGSANEKLFF.

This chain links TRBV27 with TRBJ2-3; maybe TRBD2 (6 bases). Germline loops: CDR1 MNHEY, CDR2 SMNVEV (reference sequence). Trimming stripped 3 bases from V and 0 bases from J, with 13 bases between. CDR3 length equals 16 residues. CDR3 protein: CASSFIAVSSTDTQYF. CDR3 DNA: TGTGCCAGCAGTTTCATAGCGGTTTCTAGCACAGATACGCAGTATTTT.

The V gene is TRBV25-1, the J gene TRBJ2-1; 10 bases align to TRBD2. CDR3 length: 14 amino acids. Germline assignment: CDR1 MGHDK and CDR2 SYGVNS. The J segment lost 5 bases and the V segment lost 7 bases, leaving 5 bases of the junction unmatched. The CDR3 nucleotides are TGTGCCAGCACCCCTAGCGGGAGAAACAATGAGCAGTTCTTC. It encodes CASTPSGRNNEQFF.

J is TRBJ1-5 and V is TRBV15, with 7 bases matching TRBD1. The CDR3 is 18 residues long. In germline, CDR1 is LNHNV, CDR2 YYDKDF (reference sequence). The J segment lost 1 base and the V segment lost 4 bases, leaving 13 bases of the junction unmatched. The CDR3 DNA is TGTGCCACCAGCACAACATTCTGGAGGGGACAGAGCAATCAGCCCCAGCATTTT. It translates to CATSTTFWRGQSNQPQHF.

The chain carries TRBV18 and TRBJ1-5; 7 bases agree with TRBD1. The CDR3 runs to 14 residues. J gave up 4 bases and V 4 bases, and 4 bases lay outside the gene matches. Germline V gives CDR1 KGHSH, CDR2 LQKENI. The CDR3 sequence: CASSQSGGNQPQHF. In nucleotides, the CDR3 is TGTGCCAGCTCACAGTCAGGGGGAAATCAGCCCCAGCATTTT. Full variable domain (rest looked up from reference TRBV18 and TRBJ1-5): NAGVMQNPRHLVRRRGQEARLRCSPMKGHSHVYWYRQLPEEGLKFMVYLQKENIIDESGMPKERFSAEFPKEGPSILRIQQVVRGDSAAYFCASSQSGGNQPQHFGDGTRLSIL.

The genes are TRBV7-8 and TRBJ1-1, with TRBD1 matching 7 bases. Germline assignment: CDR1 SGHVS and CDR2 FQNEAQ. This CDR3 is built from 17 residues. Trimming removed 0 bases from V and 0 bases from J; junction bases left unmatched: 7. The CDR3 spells CASSLAGTVIMNTEAFF. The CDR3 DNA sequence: TGTGCCAGCAGCTTAGCCGGGACAGTAATCATGAACACTGAAGCTTTCTTT.

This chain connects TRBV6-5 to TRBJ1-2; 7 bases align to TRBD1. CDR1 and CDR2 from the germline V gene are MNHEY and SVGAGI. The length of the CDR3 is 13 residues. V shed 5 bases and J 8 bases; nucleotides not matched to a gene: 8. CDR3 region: CASSPQGLWGYTF. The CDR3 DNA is TGTGCCAGCAGTCCACAGGGGTTGTGGGGCTACACCTTC.

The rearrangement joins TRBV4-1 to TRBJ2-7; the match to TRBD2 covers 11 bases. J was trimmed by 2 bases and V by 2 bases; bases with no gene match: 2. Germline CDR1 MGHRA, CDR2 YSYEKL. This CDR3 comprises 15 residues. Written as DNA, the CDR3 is TGCGCCAGCAGCCAAACTAGCGGGGGTCCCTACGAGCAGTACGTC. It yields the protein CASSQTSGGPYEQYV.

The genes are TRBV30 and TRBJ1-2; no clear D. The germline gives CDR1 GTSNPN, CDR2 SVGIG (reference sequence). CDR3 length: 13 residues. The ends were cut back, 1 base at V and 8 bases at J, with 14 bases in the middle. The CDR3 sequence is CAWSAGSIHGYTF. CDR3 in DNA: TGTGCCTGGAGTGCGGGGTCCATCCACGGCTACACCTTC.

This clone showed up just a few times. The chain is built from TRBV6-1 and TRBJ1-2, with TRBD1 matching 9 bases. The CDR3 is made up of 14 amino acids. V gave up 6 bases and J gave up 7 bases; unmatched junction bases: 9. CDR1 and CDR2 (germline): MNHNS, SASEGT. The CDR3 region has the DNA TGTGCCAGCAGCCCACAGGGGGCAGACGGTGGCTACACCTTC. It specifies CASSPQGADGGYTF.

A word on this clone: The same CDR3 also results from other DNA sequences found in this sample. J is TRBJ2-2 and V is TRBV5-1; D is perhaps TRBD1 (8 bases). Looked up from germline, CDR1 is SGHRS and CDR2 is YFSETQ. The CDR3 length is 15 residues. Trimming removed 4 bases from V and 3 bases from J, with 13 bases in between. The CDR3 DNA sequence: TGCGCCAGCAGCGCTACAGGGGGGGACACCGGGGAGCTGTTTTTT. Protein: CASSATGGDTGELFF.

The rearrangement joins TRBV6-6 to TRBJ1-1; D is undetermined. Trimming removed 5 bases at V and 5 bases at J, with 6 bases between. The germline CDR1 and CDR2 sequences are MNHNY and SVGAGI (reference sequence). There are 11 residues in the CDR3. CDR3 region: CASSAATEAFF. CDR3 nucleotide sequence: TGTGCCAGCAGTGCCGCGACTGAAGCTTTCTTT.

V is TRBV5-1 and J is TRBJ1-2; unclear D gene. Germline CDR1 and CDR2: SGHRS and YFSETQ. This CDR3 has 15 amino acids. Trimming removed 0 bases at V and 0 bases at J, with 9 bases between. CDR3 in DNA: TGCGCCAGCAGCTTGGGTACCAGCGCTAACTATGGCTACACCTTC. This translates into CASSLGTSANYGYTF.

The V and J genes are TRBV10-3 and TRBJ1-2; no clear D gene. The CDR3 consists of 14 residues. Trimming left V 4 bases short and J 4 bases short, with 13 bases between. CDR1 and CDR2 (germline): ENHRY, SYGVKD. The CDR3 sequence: CAISVTATSYGYTF. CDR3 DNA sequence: TGTGCCATCAGTGTAACAGCCACCAGCTATGGCTACACCTTC.

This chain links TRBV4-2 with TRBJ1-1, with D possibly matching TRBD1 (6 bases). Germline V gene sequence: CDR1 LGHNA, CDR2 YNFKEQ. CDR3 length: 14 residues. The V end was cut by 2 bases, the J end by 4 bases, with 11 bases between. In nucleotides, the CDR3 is TGTGCCAGCAGCCAAACAGGGTCTCGCACTGAAGCTTTCTTT. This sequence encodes CASSQTGSRTEAFF.

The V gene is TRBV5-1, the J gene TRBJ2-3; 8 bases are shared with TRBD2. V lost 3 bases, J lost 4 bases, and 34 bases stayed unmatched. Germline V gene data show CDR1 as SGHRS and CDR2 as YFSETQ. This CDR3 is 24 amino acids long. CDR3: CASSWPAPGYRRPGTSRRADTQYF. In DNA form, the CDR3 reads TGCGCCAGCAGCTGGCCGGCTCCTGGCTACAGAAGGCCCGGGACTAGTCGAAGGGCAGATACGCAGTATTTT.

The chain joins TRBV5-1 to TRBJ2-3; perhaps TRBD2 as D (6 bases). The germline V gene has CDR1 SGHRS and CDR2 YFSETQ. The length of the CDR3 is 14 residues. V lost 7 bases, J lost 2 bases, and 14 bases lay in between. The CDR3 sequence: CASHTGLTTDTQYF. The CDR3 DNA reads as TGCGCCAGCCATACTGGACTAACCACAGATACGCAGTATTTT.

Here the CDR3 reads CAIRLQGKNTEAFF. CDR3 nucleotides: TGTGCCATCAGATTACAGGGGAAGAACACTGAAGCTTTCTTT. The chain recombines TRBV10-3 with TRBJ1-1, with 7 positions matching TRBD1. V lost 6 bases to trimming and J lost 1 base; unmatched junction nucleotides: 5. The length of the CDR3 is 14 residues. Germline-derived CDR1 and CDR2 are ENHRY and SYGVKD.

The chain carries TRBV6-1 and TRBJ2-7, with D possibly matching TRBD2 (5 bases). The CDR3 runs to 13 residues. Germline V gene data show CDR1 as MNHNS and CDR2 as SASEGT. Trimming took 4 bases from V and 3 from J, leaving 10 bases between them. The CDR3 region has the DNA TGTGCCAGCAGTGGCGGGCGGTACTACGAGCAGTACTTC. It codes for CASSGGRYYEQYF.

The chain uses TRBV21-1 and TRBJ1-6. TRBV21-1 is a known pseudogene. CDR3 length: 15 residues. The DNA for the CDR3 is TGTGCCAGCACCCTCGGGGACTCCTATAATTCACCCCTCCACTTT. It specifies CASTLGDSYNSPLHF.

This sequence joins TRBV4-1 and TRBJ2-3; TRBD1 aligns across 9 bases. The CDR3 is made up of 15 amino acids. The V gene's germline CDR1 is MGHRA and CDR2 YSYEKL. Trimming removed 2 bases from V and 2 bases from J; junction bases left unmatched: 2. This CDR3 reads CASSQRTGVTDTQYF. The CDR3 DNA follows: TGCGCCAGCAGCCAAAGGACAGGGGTCACAGATACGCAGTATTTT.

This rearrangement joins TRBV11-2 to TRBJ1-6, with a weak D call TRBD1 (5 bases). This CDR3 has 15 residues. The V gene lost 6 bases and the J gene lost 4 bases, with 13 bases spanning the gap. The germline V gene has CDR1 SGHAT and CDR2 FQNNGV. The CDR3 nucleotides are TGTGCCAGCAGTTGGGGGGGTGGTTATAATTCACCCCTCCACTTT. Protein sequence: CASSWGGGYNSPLHF.

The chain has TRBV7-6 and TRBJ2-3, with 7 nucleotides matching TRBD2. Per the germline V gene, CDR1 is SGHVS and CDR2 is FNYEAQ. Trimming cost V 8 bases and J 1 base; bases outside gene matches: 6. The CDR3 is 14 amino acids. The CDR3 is CASVLAGGTDTQYF. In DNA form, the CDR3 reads TGTGCCAGCGTCCTCGCGGGAGGCACAGATACGCAGTATTTT.

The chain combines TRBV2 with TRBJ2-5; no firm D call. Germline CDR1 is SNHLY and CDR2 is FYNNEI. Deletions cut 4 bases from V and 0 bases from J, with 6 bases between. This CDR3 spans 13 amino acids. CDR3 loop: CASSGSYQETQYF. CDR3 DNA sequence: TGTGCCAGCAGTGGTTCTTACCAAGAGACCCAGTACTTC.

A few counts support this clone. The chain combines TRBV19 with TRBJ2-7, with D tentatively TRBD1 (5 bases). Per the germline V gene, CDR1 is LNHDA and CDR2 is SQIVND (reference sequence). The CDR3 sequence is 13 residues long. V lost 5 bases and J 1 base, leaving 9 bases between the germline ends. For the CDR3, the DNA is TGTGCCAGTAGTGGCCAGGGATCCTACGAGCAGTACGTC. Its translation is CASSGQGSYEQYV.